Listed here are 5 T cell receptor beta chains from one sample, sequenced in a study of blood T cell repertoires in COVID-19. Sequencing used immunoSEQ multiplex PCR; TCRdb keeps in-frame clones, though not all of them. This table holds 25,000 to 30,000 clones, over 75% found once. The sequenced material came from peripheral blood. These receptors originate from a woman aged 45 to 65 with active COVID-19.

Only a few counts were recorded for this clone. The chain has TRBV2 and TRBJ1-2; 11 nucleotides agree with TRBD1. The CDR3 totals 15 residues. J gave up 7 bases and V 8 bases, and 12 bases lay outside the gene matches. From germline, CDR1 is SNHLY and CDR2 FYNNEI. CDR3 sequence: CASDWDGTGGGGYTF. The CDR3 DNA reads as TGTGCCAGCGATTGGGACGGGACAGGGGGTGGTGGCTACACCTTC. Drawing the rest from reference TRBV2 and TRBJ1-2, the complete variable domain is EPEVTQTPSHQVTQMGQEVILRCVPISNHLYFYWYRQILGQKVEFLVSFYNNEISEKSEIFDDQFSVERPDGSNFTLKIRSTKLEDSAMYFCASDWDGTGGGGYTFGSGTRLTVV.

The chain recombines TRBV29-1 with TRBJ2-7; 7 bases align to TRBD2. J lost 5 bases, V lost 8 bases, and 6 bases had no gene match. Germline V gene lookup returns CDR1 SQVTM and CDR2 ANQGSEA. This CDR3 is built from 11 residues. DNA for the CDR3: TGCAGCTCCGGCGCGGGGGACGAGCAGTACTTC. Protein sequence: CSSGAGDEQYF.

CDR3 DNA sequence: TGTGCCAGCAGCCGTCAGGGGACGATCGAGCAGTACTTC. The encoded protein is CASSRQGTIEQYF. J is TRBJ2-7 and V is TRBV3-1 (or the pseudogene TRBV3-2), with D maybe TRBD1 (6 bases). The ends were cut back, 4 bases at V and 6 bases at J, with 13 bases in the middle. Germline CDR1 LGHDT, CDR2 YNNKEL (reference sequence). The CDR3 extends over 13 amino acids.

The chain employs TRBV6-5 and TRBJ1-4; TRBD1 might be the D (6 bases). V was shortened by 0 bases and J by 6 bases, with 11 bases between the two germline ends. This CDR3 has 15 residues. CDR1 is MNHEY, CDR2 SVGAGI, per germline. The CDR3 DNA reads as TGTGCCAGCAGTTACTCAGGGACAAGGGATGAAAAACTGTTTTTT. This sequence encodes CASSYSGTRDEKLFF.

The CDR3 sequence: CASSFQGNEQFF. The CDR3 nucleotides read TGTGCCAGCAGTTTCCAGGGCAATGAGCAGTTCTTC. The chain uses TRBV28 and TRBJ2-1; tentatively, D is TRBD1 (5 bases). CDR1 MDHEN and CDR2 SYDVKM come from the germline V gene. The V gene lost 3 bases and the J gene lost 6 bases, with 6 bases spanning the gap. The CDR3 has 12 amino acids. Full variable domain (remainder filled in from reference TRBV28 and TRBJ2-1): DVKVTQSSRYLVKRTGEKVFLECVQDMDHENMFWYRQDPGLGLRLIYFSYDVKMKEKGDIPEGYSVSREKKERFSLILESASTNQTSMYLCASSFQGNEQFFGPGTRLTVL.